Shown below are 30 T cell receptor beta chains from a single sample sequenced in a study of early T cells in non-severe SARS-CoV-2 infection. TCRdb re-derived calls from the 5' RACE reads in MiXCR, one entry per CDR3 protein. The sample lists 80,000 or so distinct CDR3 sequences, 5.5% to 7.5% occurring once. Sample: whole blood. The receptor set was obtained from an adult who was a healthcare worker with PCR-confirmed SARS-CoV-2 infection or an uninfected control (not recorded which).

This clonotype has ten or more counts. The chain has TRBV18 and TRBJ1-2; D is ambiguous. The CDR3 is 13 residues long. The V end lost 2 bases, the J end lost 5 bases, and 9 bases lay between the germline ends. Germline CDR1 and CDR2: KGHSH and LQKENI. This CDR3 reads CASSPKEQYGYTF. The CDR3 nucleotides are TGTGCCAGCTCACCAAAGGAACAGTATGGCTACACCTTC.

This clonotype was counted many times. V gene TRBV19 combines with J gene TRBJ2-7, with a possible D match to TRBD2 (5 bases). This CDR3 region has 11 residues. Deletions cut 8 bases from V and 5 bases from J, with 10 bases between. Germline V lookup: CDR1 LNHDA, CDR2 SQIVND (reference sequence). The CDR3 loop is CASQDGDEQYF. The CDR3 nucleotides are TGTGCCAGTCAGGACGGGGACGAGCAGTACTTC.

The chain has TRBV6-6 and TRBJ1-1; D ambiguous. From germline, CDR1 is MNHNY and CDR2 SVGAGI (reference sequence). Deletions cut 10 bases from V and 5 bases from J, with 17 bases between. The CDR3 extends over 13 amino acids. The CDR3 coding sequence is TGTGCCACCGCACTGACCACTGGGACTGAAGCTTTCTTT. Translating it yields CATALTTGTEAFF.

This clonotype was recorded a few times. V gene TRBV10-3 combines with J gene TRBJ2-4; TRBD2 agrees at 7 bases. V lost 6 bases, J lost 8 bases, and 16 bases stayed unmatched. The CDR3 loop spans 16 amino acids. Per germline, CDR1 ENHRY and CDR2 SYGVKD. The CDR3 reads CAISQDKAGVFDIQYF. The CDR3 DNA follows: TGTGCCATCAGCCAGGACAAGGCGGGGGTATTTGACATTCAGTACTTC.

This clonotype was picked up a small number of times. The chain joins TRBV3-1 to TRBJ2-2, with D perhaps matching TRBD1 (5 bases). Germline CDR1 LGHDT, CDR2 YNNKEL (reference sequence). The length of the CDR3 is 15 residues. Trimming left V 1 base short and J 2 bases short, with 8 bases between. CDR3 in amino acids: CASSQVRGNTGELFF. The CDR3 DNA reads TGTGCCAGCAGCCAAGTTAGGGGTAACACCGGGGAGCTGTTTTTT. The full variable domain, in which reference TRBV3-1 and TRBJ2-2 provide the parts outside the CDR3, is DTAVSQTPKYLVTQMGNDKSIKCEQNLGHDTMYWYKQDSKKFLKIMFSYNNKELIINETVPNRFSPKSPDKAHLNLHINSLELGDSAVYFCASSQVRGNTGELFFGEGSRLTVL.

V and J are TRBV28 and TRBJ1-1; maybe TRBD1 (6 bases). Germline V CDR1 and CDR2: MDHEN, SYDVKM. The CDR3 runs 13 residues. V was shortened by 11 bases and J by 1 base, with 14 bases between the two germline ends. CDR3: CAAYPGANTEAFF. The CDR3 DNA reads TGTGCCGCCTATCCGGGGGCGAACACTGAAGCTTTCTTT.

The chain carries TRBV5-4 and TRBJ2-5; D gene uncertain. The germline V and J ends were trimmed by 0 bases and 1 base, with 10 bases remaining between them. The CDR3 has 15 amino acids. Looked up from germline, CDR1 is SGHNT and CDR2 is YYREEE (reference sequence). The CDR3 sequence is CASSLDAAAQETQYF. The DNA for the CDR3 is TGTGCCAGCAGCTTGGACGCGGCGGCCCAAGAGACCCAGTACTTC.

This clonotype was counted only a few times. V is TRBV19 and J is TRBJ1-5, with a weak D call TRBD1 (6 bases). The CDR3 runs to 15 residues. The germline V and J ends were trimmed by 3 bases and 4 bases, with 13 bases remaining between them. Germline V CDR1 and CDR2: LNHDA, SQIVND (reference sequence). CDR3 in DNA: TGTGCCAGTAGTATGCCGGGACAAAAGAATCAGCCCCAGCATTTT. Its translation is CASSMPGQKNQPQHF.

This clonotype was detected many times. The chain uses TRBV5-5 and TRBJ2-7, with D hard to call. The CDR3 has 13 residues. V was cut by 6 bases and J by 0 bases, with 10 bases left in between. Per the germline V gene, CDR1 is SGHKS and CDR2 is YYEKEE (reference sequence). CDR3 in DNA: TGTGCCAGCAACAAGTACAGCTCCTACGAGCAGTACTTC. Protein sequence: CASNKYSSYEQYF.

This clonotype was seen ten or more times. V and J are TRBV20-1 and TRBJ1-3; the D gene is possibly TRBD1 (5 bases). The CDR3 runs to 14 residues. V lost 6 bases to trimming and J lost 0 bases, with 12 bases between them. CDR1 and CDR2 (germline): DFQATT, SNEGSKA (reference sequence). The CDR3 region is CSAPGLSSGNTIYF. The CDR3 DNA sequence: TGCAGTGCCCCAGGGTTAAGCTCTGGAAACACCATATATTTT.

This clonotype was found many times. This rearrangement joins TRBV2 to TRBJ1-5, with 9 bases lining up with TRBD1. The V gene's germline CDR1 is SNHLY and CDR2 FYNNEI. V shed 6 bases and J 5 bases; nucleotides not matched to a gene: 5. The CDR3 totals 14 residues. The CDR3: CASSRDRVDQPQHF. In DNA, the CDR3 is TGTGCCAGCAGCCGGGACAGGGTAGATCAGCCCCAGCATTTT.

The V and J genes are TRBV6-5 and TRBJ1-3, with D hard to call. The V end was cut by 8 bases, the J end by 0 bases, with 14 bases between. Germline V gene data show CDR1 as MNHEY and CDR2 as SVGAGI. This CDR3 spans 15 amino acids. CDR3 coding DNA: TGTGCCAGCTCCCGCGACTGGCTCTCTGGAAACACCATATATTTT. This codes for CASSRDWLSGNTIYF.

This clonotype turned up a few times. The rearrangement uses TRBV20-1 and TRBJ1-2; D is uncertain. CDR3 size: 11 residues. Trimming left V 0 bases short and J 7 bases short, with 6 bases between. In germline, CDR1 is DFQATT, CDR2 SNEGSKA (reference sequence). The CDR3 sequence: CSARESAGYTF. CDR3 coding DNA: TGCAGTGCTAGAGAGTCTGCTGGCTACACCTTC.

This clonotype was observed at least ten times. The DNA for the CDR3 is TGTGCCAGCAGTTTTTCCTCTGGCGGGGGCACAGATACGCAGTATTTT. Residues: CASSFSSGGGTDTQYF. V is TRBV7-9 and J is TRBJ2-3, with a possible D match to TRBD2 (6 bases). Trimming stripped 6 bases from V and 1 base from J, with 17 bases between. Germline V gene sequence: CDR1 SEHNR, CDR2 FQNEAQ (reference sequence). CDR3 length equals 16 residues.

This clonotype showed up many times. The chain couples TRBV7-9 to TRBJ2-1; D gene ambiguous. Germline V gene sequence: CDR1 SEHNR, CDR2 FQNEAQ (reference sequence). CDR3 length: 12 residues. With 5 bases removed from V and 9 bases from J, the gap between germline ends came to 11 bases. The CDR3 DNA reads TGTGCCAGCAGCCAAATATCGTTTGAGCAGTTCTTC. Encoded protein: CASSQISFEQFF.

Many counts were recorded for this clonotype. The CDR3 nucleotides are TGTGCCAGCAGTTTTATGAGCAGGGGGAACTATGGCTACACCTTC. Protein: CASSFMSRGNYGYTF. The chain uses TRBV28 and TRBJ1-2, with 7 bases matching TRBD1. Germline assignment: CDR1 MDHEN and CDR2 SYDVKM. The CDR3 extends over 15 amino acids. The trim removed 3 bases at V and 2 bases at J, leaving 6 bases unmatched.

With regard to this clonotype: A read error may be the cause here, since a much bigger clone is one base away. The gene calls are TRBV28 and TRBJ1-6; D not resolved. The CDR3 loop spans 12 amino acids. Germline V gene sequence: CDR1 MDHEN, CDR2 SYDVKM. V was shortened by 5 bases and J by 9 bases, with 8 bases between the two germline ends. The CDR3 nucleotides are TGTGCCAGCAGTGTAGCGACTTCACCCCTCCACTTT. It encodes CASSVATSPLHF.

This chain links TRBV2 with TRBJ1-5, with TRBD1 matching over 7 bases. The ends lost 6 bases at V and 7 bases at J; junction bases unmatched: 9. The CDR3 runs 14 residues. CDR1 is SNHLY and CDR2 is FYNNEI in the germline V gene. CDR3 sequence reads: CASRLQGQRQPQHF. The CDR3 nucleotides read TGTGCCAGCAGGCTACAGGGGCAGAGGCAGCCCCAGCATTTT.

This clonotype was seen many times. The V gene is TRBV20-1, the J gene TRBJ2-5; 7 positions agree with TRBD1. The CDR3 is made up of 14 amino acids. Unmatched junction bases numbered 8, after V lost 5 bases and J lost 2 bases. The germline gives CDR1 DFQATT, CDR2 SNEGSKA (reference sequence). The CDR3 sequence: CSALAGTVQETQYF. In DNA form, the CDR3 reads TGCAGTGCTTTAGCCGGGACAGTACAAGAGACCCAGTACTTC.

In its sample, this clonotype was seen many times. The chain employs TRBV5-6 and TRBJ2-1; a weak D match, TRBD2 (6 bases). V was trimmed by 2 bases and J by 6 bases, leaving 18 bases between them. Looked up from germline, CDR1 is SGHDT and CDR2 is YYEEEE. The CDR3 consists of 16 residues. DNA of the CDR3: TGTGCCAGCAGCTTTTTAGGCGTTCTGGGGGGCAATGAGCAGTTCTTC. Residues: CASSFLGVLGGNEQFF.

This clonotype was seen more than once but under ten times. V gene TRBV19 combines with J gene TRBJ1-2; D is unclear. The length of the CDR3 is 13 residues. Per the germline V gene, CDR1 is LNHDA and CDR2 is SQIVND (reference sequence). The V end was cut by 11 bases, the J end by 4 bases, with 17 bases between. The CDR3 reads CAVGSPPSYGYTF. The CDR3 DNA sequence: TGTGCCGTCGGATCTCCCCCCAGCTATGGCTACACCTTC. Complete variable domain (other parts from reference TRBV19 and TRBJ1-2): DGGITQSPKYLFRKEGQNVTLSCEQNLNHDAMYWYRQDPGQGLRLIYYSQIVNDFQKGDIAEGYSVSREKKESFPLTVTSAQKNPTAFYLCAVGSPPSYGYTFGSGTRLTVV.

This clonotype has only a few counts. V is TRBV6-2 or TRBV6-3 and J is TRBJ1-1; 7 bases are shared with TRBD1. This CDR3 contains 15 residues. Unmatched junction bases numbered 15, after V lost 7 bases and J lost 7 bases. Germline V gene data show CDR1 as MNHEY and CDR2 as SVGEGT. The CDR3: CASTVRRQGGNEAFF. Written as DNA, the CDR3 is TGTGCCAGCACCGTCCGACGACAGGGAGGAAATGAAGCTTTCTTT.

The sample holds many counts of this clonotype. The rearrangement joins TRBV29-1 to TRBJ2-1; D remains ambiguous. V dropped 2 bases and J dropped 4 bases, with 9 bases sitting between them. The CDR3 consists of 13 residues. The germline gives CDR1 SQVTM, CDR2 ANQGSEA. The CDR3: CSVERPDYNEQFF. For the CDR3, the DNA is TGCAGCGTTGAAAGACCAGATTACAATGAGCAGTTCTTC.

This clonotype showed up many times. This chain uses TRBV7-9 with TRBJ2-5; no clear D gene. The germline CDR1 and CDR2 sequences are SEHNR and FQNEAQ (reference sequence). There are 13 residues in the CDR3. V was shortened by 7 bases and J by 1 base, with 10 bases between the two germline ends. The DNA for the CDR3 is TGTGCCAGCATGGGAAAAAGCCAAGAGACCCAGTACTTC. Translation gives CASMGKSQETQYF.

The table lists this clonotype with a few counts. The gene calls are TRBV28 and TRBJ2-1; 9 bases match TRBD1. This CDR3 has 15 amino acids. Germline values: CDR1 MDHEN, CDR2 SYDVKM. V lost 4 bases and J lost 9; bases outside the gene matches: 10. CDR3 sequence: CASSSPSGTGLEQFF. DNA for the CDR3: TGTGCCAGCAGTTCCCCGTCCGGGACAGGGCTTGAGCAGTTCTTC.

This clonotype was seen repeatedly, ten times or more. The rearrangement links TRBV18 to TRBJ1-6, with D unresolved. This CDR3 has 13 amino acids. Germline V gives CDR1 KGHSH, CDR2 LQKENI. V gave up 5 bases and J gave up 10 bases, with 12 bases separating them. The CDR3 DNA reads TGTGCCAGCTCAACTGGGATGTCCTCACCCCTCCACTTT. This translates into CASSTGMSSPLHF.

The chain uses TRBV5-1 and TRBJ2-5; D is perhaps TRBD2 (6 bases). Trimming pared 4 bases from V and 5 bases from J, leaving 18 bases between. Germline V gives CDR1 SGHRS, CDR2 YFSETQ. CDR3 length equals 15 residues. The CDR3: CASSITGTYSETQYF. The CDR3 DNA is TGCGCCAGCAGCATCACCGGGACTTACTCCGAGACCCAGTACTTC.

Comment on this clonotype: A clone one base away is much larger, so this may be a read error. The CDR3 does not end in the conserved phenylalanine or tryptophan, so this is likely a read error. For the CDR3, the DNA is TGTGCCAGCAGCTTACGGCCGACAAAGTCTACATATTACGAGCAGTACCTC. This codes for CASSLRPTKSTYYEQYL. The rearrangement links TRBV7-2 to TRBJ2-7; unclear D gene. Germline V gene lookup returns CDR1 SGHTA and CDR2 FQGNSA. The CDR3 spans 17 residues. V was clipped by 2 bases and J by 4 bases, with 21 bases between them.

This clonotype was counted a few times. The chain uses TRBV24-1 and TRBJ2-7, with 8 nucleotides matching TRBD2. Germline lookup yields CDR1 KGHDR and CDR2 SFDVKD. CDR3 length: 19 amino acids. The V segment lost 3 bases and the J segment 3 bases; nucleotides outside the gene matches: 18. The CDR3, as DNA: TGTGCCACCAGTGATCTCCAGAGGAAGCGGGAGTCAACATTCTACGAGCAGTACTTC. It specifies CATSDLQRKRESTFYEQYF.

Turning to this clonotype: One end of the junction is discordant with germline, which a read error may explain. V usage is TRBV6-2 or TRBV6-3 and J usage is TRBJ1-6; TRBD1 matches at 7 bases. From germline, CDR1 is MNHEY and CDR2 SVGEGT. The CDR3 runs 14 residues. This chain's CDR3 is CASTYGTENSPLHF. The CDR3 DNA follows: TGTGCCAGCACTTACGGGACAGAGAATTCACCCCTCCACTTT.